Sequencing of this TCR beta chain was carried out in a study of T-cell reconstitution after alpha-beta-depleted transplantation in children. V gave up 4 bases and J gave up 6 bases, with 12 bases separating them. Germline V gives CDR1 SQVTM, CDR2 ANQGSEA. The CDR3 totals 13 residues. Notes on the study in general: When one year had passed after transplant, most T-cell counts and diversity came from newly produced T cells. In patients about two months after transplant, alpha-beta T cells reportedly arose from several hundred expanded graft clones. Surviving recipient T cells and intrathymic progenitors accounted for some patients' high TCRbeta diversity at day 60.

The authors prepared the TCRbeta library with unique molecular identifiers. TCRdb passed the PCR reads through MiXCR, listing each CDR3 protein once. The table lists 600,000 or so distinct CDR3 sequences, about 21% of them singletons. The sample holds many counts of this clonotype. The antigen remains undetermined. The receptor's source is a boy younger than two who had a stem cell transplant for acute myeloid leukemia, so the T cells may come from the graft donor. V gene TRBV29-1 combines with J gene TRBJ2-2; possible D gene TRBD1, 6 bases. Sequencing was performed on PBMCs, mostly from graft donor cells, taken 360 days after TCRalphabeta/CD19-depleted stem cell transplant. CDR3 in amino acids: CSVVGRQAGELFF. The CDR3 nucleotides are TGCAGCGTTGTAGGGAGACAGGCCGGGGAGCTGTTTTTT.